A selection of T cell receptor beta chains follows, all from one sample in a study of neurological immune-mediated disorders. TCRdb fed the 5' RACE reads into MiXCR, producing one record per CDR3 protein. The sample holds roughly 45,000 distinct CDR3 sequences, 2.5% to 3.5% seen once. Sequenced: PBMCs. These receptors were taken from a woman aged 50 to 65 with multiple sclerosis. Both conserved end residues are part of each CDR3. The order of the fields is J gene, clone size, V gene, D gene, CDR3 DNA, CDR3 protein. D genes are given only for firm matches. Clone size, where shown, is once, few, many, or a class for clones that have expanded.

>TRBJ2-1|many|TRBV20-1|TRBD2
TGCAGTGCTAGGACTAGCGGGAGAAGTGTGTCCGATGAGCAGTTCTTC
CSARTSGRSVSDEQFF
>TRBJ2-3|many|TRBV5-1|TRBD2
TGCGCCAGCAGCACCCTAGCGGAAGCCACAGATACGCAGTATTTT
CASSTLAEATDTQYF
>TRBJ1-6|many|TRBV5-1|.
TGCGCCAGCAGCTCACCCGCCGGGACATCAAATTCACCCCTCCACTTT
CASSSPAGTSNSPLHF
>TRBJ2-3|.|TRBV3-1|.
TGTGCCAGCAGCGGAGAGGTGGGTGGAGATACGCAGTATTTT
CASSGEVGGDTQYF
>TRBJ2-7|many|TRBV15|.
TGTGCCACCAGCGAAAATCGTTACGGGTCCCGTCCGTACTTC
CATSENRYGSRPYF
>TRBJ1-1|many|TRBV12-3/TRBV12-4|TRBD1
TGTGCCAGCAGGGGGACAGGGATGAGCAGTGGGTCTTTCTTT
CASRGTGMSSGSFF
>TRBJ2-5|many|TRBV5-1|TRBD1
TGCGCCAGCAGCTCCGCCGACAGGGTCGGGACCCAGTACTTC
CASSSADRVGTQYF
>TRBJ2-5|many|TRBV6-1|.
TGTGCGGAGGGGGGGGCAAAGGGGACCCAGTACTTC
CAEGGAKGTQYF
>TRBJ1-6|many|TRBV12-3/TRBV12-4|TRBD1
TGTGCCAGCAGTCGACAGGGCCTCTCGAATTCACCCCTCCACTTT
CASSRQGLSNSPLHF
>TRBJ2-5|many|TRBV20-1|TRBD2
TGCAGTGCTAGCCAGCGGGGGGCACAAGAGACCCAGTACTTC
CSASQRGAQETQYF
>TRBJ1-1|.|TRBV18|.
TGTGCCAGCTCAGGAGCCAGGGGAGCCACAATTATGAACACTGAAGCTTTCTTT
CASSGARGATIMNTEAFF
>TRBJ2-7|many|TRBV15|TRBD2
TGTGCCACCAGCAGAGGACTAACTAGCGGCTACGAGCAGTACTTC
CATSRGLTSGYEQYF
>TRBJ2-1|many|TRBV5-1|TRBD2
TGCGCCAGCAGCTTGGCGATAGGGACTAGATACAATGAGCAGTTCTTC
CASSLAIGTRYNEQFF
>TRBJ1-4|.|TRBV5-1|.
TGCGCCAGCAGCTCCTCCGGGATTAATGAAAAACTGTTTTTT
CASSSSGINEKLFF
>TRBJ2-7|hyperexpanded|TRBV20-1|.
TGCAGTGTTGCGCTAGGGGCTAGCGCCTACGAGCAGTACTTC
CSVALGASAYEQYF
>TRBJ2-7|many|TRBV28|.
TGTGCCAGCAGTCTCACGTACGACGAGCAGTACTTC
CASSLTYDEQYF
>TRBJ1-5|many|TRBV7-2|.
TGTGCCAGCAGCTTAGACAGCCACCAGCCCCAGCATTTT
CASSLDSHQPQHF
>TRBJ1-4|many|TRBV4-2|.
TGTGCCAGCAGCCAAACCGCAAGTGCAACTAATGAAAAACTGTTTTTT
CASSQTASATNEKLFF
>TRBJ2-7|many|TRBV7-6|.
TGTGCCAGCAGCCCTAGGTGGAGGGACCCGAACTACGAGCAGTACTTC
CASSPRWRDPNYEQYF
>TRBJ2-1|many|TRBV2|TRBD2
TGTGCCAGCAGTCGGCTAGCGGGAGTTGGCAATGAGCAGTTCTTC
CASSRLAGVGNEQFF
>TRBJ1-2|many|TRBV20-1|TRBD1
TGCAGTGCTCCCAGGGGGTACTATGGCTACACCTTC
CSAPRGYYGYTF
>TRBJ1-2|many|TRBV25-1|TRBD1
TGTGCCAGCAGTGAAGGGACAGGGAACTCTAACTATGGCTACACCTTC
CASSEGTGNSNYGYTF
>TRBJ2-1|.|TRBV10-3|.
TGTGCCATCAGTGAGCCAAGCTTCTCCTACAATGAGCAGTTCTTC
CAISEPSFSYNEQFF
>TRBJ2-3|many|TRBV7-2|TRBD2
TGTGCCAGCAGCTTACCAGCGGGGGGGATTACAGATACGCAGTATTTT
CASSLPAGGITDTQYF
>TRBJ1-5|many|TRBV20-1|TRBD1
TGCAGTGCTAGCGGGACAGCTACCAATCAGCCCCAGCATTTT
CSASGTATNQPQHF
>TRBJ1-2|many|TRBV20-1|.
TGCAGTGCTAGGGTACAGTCCTTCTATGGCTACACCTTC
CSARVQSFYGYTF
>TRBJ1-2|many|TRBV20-1|.
TGCAGTGCTAGACCCCCACCAGGTGAGGGGGACCACGGCTATGGCTACACCTTC
CSARPPPGEGDHGYGYTF
>TRBJ1-1|few|TRBV7-9|.
TGTGCCAGCAGCTTACTCCAGGGGAAGGATACTGAAGCTTTCTTT
CASSLLQGKDTEAFF
>TRBJ2-5|many|TRBV5-1|TRBD1
TGCGCCAGCGCCGGGGGACAGGCGGTATCGGAGACCCAGTACTTC
CASAGGQAVSETQYF
>TRBJ2-2|many|TRBV20-1|TRBD2
TGCAGTGCTAAATCGGGGGGGCAGGGTCACGGGGAGCTGTTTTTT
CSAKSGGQGHGELFF
>TRBJ2-5|many|TRBV5-1|.
TGCGCCAGCAGCTTGGGGGCAGGGGAAGAGACCCAGTACTTC
CASSLGAGEETQYF
>TRBJ2-7|medium-sized|TRBV9|TRBD1
TGTGCCAGCAGCGAGGGACAGGGGGTAACCTACGAGCAGTACTTC
CASSEGQGVTYEQYF
>TRBJ2-2|many|TRBV15|.
TGTGCCACCAGCAGAGATCTGGTCCCCGGGGAGCTGTTTTTT
CATSRDLVPGELFF
>TRBJ1-6|many|TRBV6-5|.
TGTGCCAGCAGGACGATGGGAAGTTCACCCCTCCACTTT
CASRTMGSSPLHF
>TRBJ2-7|many|TRBV7-2|TRBD1
TGTGCCAGCAGCCCCCCTGGGACAGGGGCTCGCGAGCAGTACTTC
CASSPPGTGAREQYF
>TRBJ2-7|many|TRBV7-6|TRBD2
TGTGCCAGCAGCCCAGCGCCGGCTAGCGGGGACTACGAGCAGTACTTC
CASSPAPASGDYEQYF
>TRBJ2-1|many|TRBV20-1|TRBD2
TGCAGTGCTTTAGCGGGGGGGCCCTACAATGAGCAGTTCTTC
CSALAGGPYNEQFF
>TRBJ2-7|many|TRBV12-3/TRBV12-4|TRBD1
TGTGCCAGCAATTTGCAGGGGGCTGGCTACGAGCAGTACTTC
CASNLQGAGYEQYF
>TRBJ1-1|many|TRBV10-3|.
TGTGCCATCCGTCCCGATTCTATAGCCACTGAAGCTTTCTTT
CAIRPDSIATEAFF
>TRBJ1-5|.|TRBV20-1|.
TGCAGTGCTAAGCGGGTGGGGAGCAATCAGCCCCAGCATTTT
CSAKRVGSNQPQHF
>TRBJ1-5|many|TRBV12-3/TRBV12-4|.
TGTGCCAGCAGTTTCGCTGTTAATCAGCCCCAGCATTTT
CASSFAVNQPQHF
>TRBJ1-2|many|TRBV3-1|.
TGTGCCAGCAGCCGAAGCCCATGGGCAGGAATAAACTATGGCTACACCTTC
CASSRSPWAGINYGYTF
>TRBJ1-3|many|TRBV28|.
TGTGCCAGCAGTCTCCGGACAGCTGGAAACACCATATATTTT
CASSLRTAGNTIYF
>TRBJ2-3|many|TRBV5-1|TRBD2
TGCGCCAGCAGTTACGGGACTAGCGGAGCGGGAGATACGCAGTATTTT
CASSYGTSGAGDTQYF
>TRBJ1-6|many|TRBV6-6|TRBD1
TGTGCCAGCAGACCGGGACAGGGGGGTTCACCCCTCCACTTT
CASRPGQGGSPLHF
>TRBJ1-1|many|TRBV5-1|TRBD1
TGCGCCAGCAGCTCCCAGGGGGGCGTAAACACTGAAGCTTTCTTT
CASSSQGGVNTEAFF